This T cell receptor (beta chain) was sequenced during a study of Graves' ophthalmopathy and Graves' hyperthyroidism. Scientists amplified the TCR beta CDR3 regions from RNA transcripts. First-round RT-PCR employed HTBI primers, with a second-round multiplex PCR after it. TCRdb re-called the multiplex PCR reads with MiXCR, one entry per CDR3 protein. There are over 150,000 distinct CDR3 sequences in the sample; under 40% occur only once, and under 7% lies in the top ten. Per the germline V gene, CDR1 is MRHNA and CDR2 is SNTAGT. The CDR3 consists of 13 residues. Trimming shortened V by 7 bases and J by 1 base, and 10 bases separated the two germline ends. Broader study findings: The 13-signature model separated ophthalmopathy from stable hyperthyroidism at 85% to 90% sensitivity and approximately 79% specificity.

Concerning this clonotype: Its matching antigen is unknown.

The chain carries TRBV6-4 and TRBJ1-1; D call uncertain. The source material was peripheral blood. The receptor was isolated from a woman in her thirties or forties with Graves' ophthalmopathy. CDR3 in amino acids: CASTTSRNTEAFF. In DNA, the CDR3 is TGTGCCAGCACCACCTCGAGGAACACTGAAGCTTTCTTT.